The next 11 T cell receptor beta chains were all read from a single sample in a study of T cells after yellow fever vaccination. Using its own MiXCR run on the 5' RACE reads, TCRdb lists one record per CDR3 protein. The sample has about 260,000 distinct CDR3 sequences, approximately 13% seen once. The sample in question was CD4+ T cells sorted from PBMCs, obtained 45 days after the yellow fever booster vaccination. The receptors originated from a man aged 25-45 years who received the YFV17D yellow fever vaccine.

This clonotype was observed a handful of times. The CDR3 DNA follows: TGTGCCAGCAGTATCGGACAGGGAAGGTTCTACGAGCAGTACTTC. Translated, it gives CASSIGQGRFYEQYF. The genes are TRBV6-1 and TRBJ2-7, with TRBD1 matching 8 bases. This CDR3 has 15 residues. In germline, CDR1 is MNHNS, CDR2 SASEGT. Unmatched junction bases numbered 9, after V lost 5 bases and J lost 3 bases.

This clonotype was picked up a small number of times. This chain uses TRBV2 with TRBJ1-2; D remains unclear. V dropped 0 bases and J dropped 8 bases, with 7 bases sitting between them. CDR1 and CDR2 (germline): SNHLY, FYNNEI. The CDR3 consists of 12 residues. The DNA for the CDR3 is TGTGCCAGCAGTGAAGCCTTCGCGGGCTACACCTTC. Protein: CASSEAFAGYTF.

J is TRBJ2-7 and V is TRBV20-1; D is uncertain. V gave up 4 bases and J gave up 0 bases, with 13 bases separating them. The CDR3 is made up of 14 amino acids. The V gene's germline CDR1 is DFQATT and CDR2 SNEGSKA (reference sequence). The CDR3 reads CSAIRRDFSYEQYF. The DNA of the CDR3 is TGCAGTGCTATTCGTAGAGACTTCTCCTACGAGCAGTACTTC.

This clonotype occurred a few times. The chain carries TRBV6-1 and TRBJ2-2, with D uncertain. Trimming cost V 6 bases and J 6 bases, with 20 bases left between them. Germline assignment: CDR1 MNHNS and CDR2 SASEGT. The CDR3 loop spans 16 amino acids. The CDR3, as DNA: TGTGCCAGCAGAAACCGGGCCGCGAAAAGAGCCGGGGAGCTGTTTTTT. Translation: CASRNRAAKRAGELFF.

This clonotype has a handful of counts. The chain uses TRBV20-1 and TRBJ2-3; possibly TRBD2 for D (5 bases). Germline CDR1 and CDR2: DFQATT and SNEGSKA (reference sequence). The CDR3 spans 14 residues. Trimming shortened V by 4 bases and J by 0 bases, and 11 bases separated the two germline ends. The CDR3 DNA follows: TGCAGTGCTAATAGCGAAACTAGCACAGATACGCAGTATTTT. Translated, it gives CSANSETSTDTQYF.

This chain connects TRBV5-1 to TRBJ2-7; D gene uncertain. V lost 3 bases and J 3 bases, leaving 10 bases between the germline ends. Germline V gene lookup returns CDR1 SGHRS and CDR2 YFSETQ. The CDR3 runs 13 residues. The DNA for the CDR3 is TGCGCCAGCAGCTGGAGTGGGGACTACGAGCAGTACTTC. It is translated as CASSWSGDYEQYF.

A few counts support this clonotype. The chain uses TRBV20-1 and TRBJ2-1, with D unresolved. Germline V lookup: CDR1 DFQATT, CDR2 SNEGSKA (reference sequence). Trimming shortened V by 0 bases and J by 0 bases, and 12 bases separated the two germline ends. This CDR3 is built from 16 residues. The CDR3 DNA follows: TGCAGTGCTAGAGATCCCACACCCAGCTCCTACAATGAGCAGTTCTTC. Translating it yields CSARDPTPSSYNEQFF.

CDR3 in amino acids: CSAGLAGVSYNEQFF. Here the CDR3 DNA reads TGCAGCGCCGGACTAGCGGGAGTTTCCTACAATGAGCAGTTCTTC. The V and J genes are TRBV29-1 and TRBJ2-1; 13 nucleotides agree with TRBD2. The germline V gene encodes CDR1 SQVTM and CDR2 ANQGSEA. The ends lost 7 bases at V and 1 base at J; junction bases unmatched: 4. The CDR3 totals 15 residues.

The chain employs TRBV4-2 and TRBJ2-7; weak D call: TRBD1 (6 bases). This CDR3 is 13 amino acids long. CDR1 LGHNA and CDR2 YNFKEQ come from the germline V gene. V shed 3 bases and J shed 2 bases, with 8 bases lying between them. The DNA for the CDR3 is TGTGCCAGCAGCCATAGGGGGACCTACGAGCAGTACTTC. This codes for CASSHRGTYEQYF.

The chain is built from TRBV6-2 or TRBV6-3 and TRBJ2-1; no clear D gene. Germline CDR1 is MNHEY and CDR2 is SVGEGT. The CDR3 extends over 16 amino acids. V lost 7 bases to trimming and J lost 6 bases, with 22 bases between them. The CDR3 nucleotides read TGTGCCAGCATCTCCGGTAGGGCAGGTTCTAGCAATGAGCAGTTCTTC. Translation: CASISGRAGSSNEQFF.

This clonotype has a handful of counts. The chain recombines TRBV20-1 with TRBJ1-2; D not certain. Germline CDR1 reads DFQATT; CDR2 reads SNEGSKA (reference sequence). The CDR3 is made up of 14 amino acids. Deletions cut 0 bases from V and 6 bases from J, with 14 bases between. Here the CDR3 DNA reads TGCAGTGCTAGAGAGGGCAGTAGGAGGGATGGCTACACCTTC. This sequence encodes CSAREGSRRDGYTF.